This entry features one T cell receptor (beta chain) sequence. Antigen specificity is unknown. The data originate from a study of T cell repertoires in cytomegalovirus infection. Study context: Used in the study were CMV epitopes, some recently identified and HLA-C-restricted, others well-studied and HLA-B-restricted. Signatures in public TCR beta sequences pointed to both CMV infection and matching HLA type.

Points from the study as a whole: In two of eight donors, the top clonotype was HLA-C-restricted CMV-specific.

The CDR3 sequence is 13 residues long. Germline V gives CDR1 SGHAT, CDR2 FQNNGV. The ends were cut back, 4 bases at V and 3 bases at J, with 10 bases in the middle. TCRdb recomputed calls from the reads with MiXCR, one row per CDR3 protein. The data show about 700,000 distinct CDR3 sequences, with roughly 30% seen just once and 18% held by the top ten. This sequence joins TRBV11-2 and TRBJ2-7; D uncertain. Sequenced here: cultured PBMCs, sampled from culture after CMV antigen stimulation. This TCR derives from a human donor in good health (CMV status not recorded). Some clones in this sample may be carry-over from other donors' samples. The CDR3, as DNA: TGTGCCAGCAGCTCCCTACCTCTCTACGAGCAGTACTTC. This encodes CASSSLPLYEQYF.